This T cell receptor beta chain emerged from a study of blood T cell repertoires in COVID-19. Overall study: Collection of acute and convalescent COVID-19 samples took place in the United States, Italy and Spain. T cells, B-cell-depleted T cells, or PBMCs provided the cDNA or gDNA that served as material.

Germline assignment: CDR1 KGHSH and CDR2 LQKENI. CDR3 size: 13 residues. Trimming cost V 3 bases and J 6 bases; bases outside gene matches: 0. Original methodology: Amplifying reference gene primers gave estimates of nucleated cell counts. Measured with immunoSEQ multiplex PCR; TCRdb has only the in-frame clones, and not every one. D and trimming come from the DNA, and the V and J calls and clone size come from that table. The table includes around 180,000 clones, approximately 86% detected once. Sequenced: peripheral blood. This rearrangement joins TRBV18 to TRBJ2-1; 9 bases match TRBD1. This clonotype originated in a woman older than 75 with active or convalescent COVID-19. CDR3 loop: CASSPTGGNEQFF. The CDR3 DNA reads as TGTGCCAGCTCACCGACAGGGGGCAATGAGCAGTTCTTC.